Sequencing of this TCR beta chain was carried out in a study of cytomegalovirus exposure and HLA in healthy donors. Background on the study: Researchers found that roughly 80% of about 400 genotyped donors fell within the Caucasian-associated ancestry cluster.

The CDR3 has 18 amino acids. The germline CDR1 and CDR2 sequences are SEHNR and FQNEAQ (reference sequence). V was pared by 5 bases and J by 0 bases, with 12 bases of the junction left unmatched. Notes on this clone: What it recognizes is unknown.

Study outcomes and limitations: A later analysis revealed that TCR association rates differed between HLA loci, peaking at DRB1 and bottoming out at HLA-C. For most TCR beta V segments, an earlier analysis put the productive rate at about 87% or about 30% of the time.

PCR amplification relied on 60 Vbeta primers (plus 13 Jbeta primers). Assay used: immunoSEQ multiplex PCR; TCRdb lists only in-frame clones, some missing. This table holds fewer than 150,000 clones, 78% found once. The V and J genes are TRBV7-9 and TRBJ2-7; TRBD2 matches 11 bases. The sample taken for sequencing was PBMCs. The clonotype was recovered from a male donor in good health and CMV-seronegative. The CDR3 loop reads CASSPKLRLAGPSYEQYF. The DNA of the CDR3 is TGTGCCAGCAGCCCTAAACTACGACTAGCGGGGCCCTCCTACGAGCAGTACTTC.